This T cell receptor (beta chain) came from a study of beta chain features in type 1 diabetes. One heparinised blood draw, averaging roughly 120 mL, came from each donor. Per the germline V gene, CDR1 is SGHTA and CDR2 is FQGNSA. CDR3 length: 17 amino acids. V gave up 1 base and J gave up 2 bases; unmatched junction bases: 6. Expressed TCRB transcripts got sequenced, as all isolated RNA was reverse transcribed. Method: immunoSEQ multiplex PCR; TCRdb's copy keeps in-frame clones and lacks some. The repertoire consists of approximately 330,000 clones, with more than 9.5% occurring once and the leading ten covering roughly 0.014%. Findings and caveats of the study: Among all four CD4+ subsets, Type 1 diabetes patients had TCRB CDR3s that were moderately but significantly shorter. The similarity of naive, central memory and Treg TCRB repertoires appeared greater among patients than among healthy donors.

This clone showed up just a few times. The target antigen is unknown. This TCR came from a young woman in good health. Sequencing was performed on naive CD4+ T cells from blood. V and J are TRBV7-2 and TRBJ2-5; 11 bases map to TRBD2. CDR3 in DNA: TGTGCCAGCAGCTTAGAGAGGCTAGCGGGAGGACAAGAGACCCAGTACTTC. Amino acids: CASSLERLAGGQETQYF.